This TCR beta chain was retrieved from a study of T-cell memory formation after mild COVID-19. The CDR3 is made up of 15 amino acids. The J segment lost 5 bases and the V segment lost 0 bases, leaving 9 bases of the junction unmatched. CDR1 DFQATT and CDR2 SNEGSKA come from the germline V gene (reference sequence). TCRdb re-analysed the 5' RACE reads in MiXCR, keeping a single row per CDR3 protein. The table includes 350,000 to 500,000 distinct CDR3 sequences, roughly a quarter detected once. Sample: PBMCs or a T cell subset sorted from them (not recorded which). J is TRBJ2-7 and V is TRBV20-1, with 8 positions matching TRBD1. The sequence came from an adult woman who had mild COVID-19 (a few samples of this study predate the infection). Cell type and time point are not known. CDR3 bases: TGCAGTGCTAGAGATCCGTGGACAGGGAGTAACGAGCAGTACTTC. Protein: CSARDPWTGSNEQYF.